This TCR beta chain comes out of a study of siplizumab effects on memory and regulatory T cells. The germline V gene encodes CDR1 SNHLY and CDR2 FYNNEI. The CDR3 is 14 amino acids. The V gene lost 3 bases and the J gene lost 7 bases, with 15 bases spanning the gap. This clone was seen more than once but under ten times. Its target is not known. Study results and caveats: Alloreactive sequences from unstimulated CD4+ memory cells fell significantly with siplizumab. Naive T cells appeared more diverse than memory cells and seemed to be major alloresponse contributors.

Profiling relied on immunoSEQ multiplex PCR, and the TCRdb table lists in-frame clones only, not all of them. The top ten clones hold under 2% of a sample with around 110,000 clones, approximately 94% of them seen once. The sequence derives from a human donor in good health. This chain connects TRBV2 to TRBJ1-2; no reliable D call. The specimen was non-Treg CD4+ T cells sorted from blood. DNA of the CDR3: TGTGCCAGCAGTGAGCTCACCCGCCGGGGTGGCTACACCTTC. Residues: CASSELTRRGGYTF.